This TCR beta chain is from a study of blood T cell repertoires in COVID-19. Germline values: CDR1 SGHNT, CDR2 YENEEA. This CDR3 spans 15 amino acids. The V segment lost 4 bases and the J segment 0 bases; nucleotides outside the gene matches: 3. Original processing methods: Nucleated cell counts were estimated from reference gene primer amplification. Assay: immunoSEQ multiplex PCR; the TCRdb copy retains only in-frame clones and omits some. The V and J calls and clone size were taken over from that table, and D and trimming were inferred from the DNA. This sample has some 100,000 clones; almost 95% occur once, and the top ten carry roughly 5.9%.

The origin of this receptor is a woman aged 60 to 75 with active COVID-19. Sequencing was carried out using peripheral blood. The chain couples TRBV11-3 to TRBJ2-1, with 7 bases that match TRBD2. The CDR3 DNA reads as TGTGCCAGCAGCTGGCGGGGGAACTCCTACAATGAGCAGTTCTTC. Translated, it gives CASSWRGNSYNEQFF.